This T cell receptor (beta chain) was found in a study of cytomegalovirus exposure and HLA in healthy donors. This clone has a handful of counts. The PCR employed 60 Vbeta primers together with 13 Jbeta primers. Sequencing used immunoSEQ multiplex PCR; TCRdb keeps in-frame clones, though not all of them. The sample carries over 85,000 clones, around four fifths recorded once. The CDR3 has 13 amino acids. CDR1 is MGHRA and CDR2 is YSYEKL in the germline V gene. V lost 4 bases to trimming and J lost 5 bases, with 11 bases between them. V usage is TRBV4-1 and J usage is TRBJ1-1, with D perhaps matching TRBD1 (5 bases). Sequenced sample: PBMCs. The clonotype was recovered from a man between 25 and 39 years old in good health and CMV-seropositive. CDR3: CASSRQGGTEAFF. The CDR3 region has the DNA TGCGCCAGCAGCCGTCAGGGAGGGACTGAAGCTTTCTTT.